The 28 T cell receptor beta chains in this list originate from one sample, sequenced in a study of T cells in Graves' hyperthyroidism and ophthalmopathy. Amplification of TCR beta CDR3 regions was performed using RNA transcripts as template. During a first-round RT-PCR of the TCR CDR3, the HTBI primer set was used. TCRdb processed the multiplex PCR reads anew with MiXCR; each CDR3 protein has one entry. The profile shows a few hundred thousand distinct CDR3 sequences, 20% to 25% of them singletons. Sequenced sample: blood. These receptors were obtained from a young man with Graves' hyperthyroidism.

This clonotype was seen at least ten times. CDR3 in DNA: TGTGCCAGCAGTCATAGGACAGGGGGGTACGAGCAGTACTTC. Residues: CASSHRTGGYEQYF. This chain uses TRBV12-3 or TRBV12-4 with TRBJ2-7, with 10 bases matching TRBD1. The V gene end was trimmed by 5 bases and the J gene end by 4 bases; junction bases not matched to a gene: 5. The CDR3 totals 14 residues.

This clonotype was observed many times. V usage is TRBV28 and J usage is TRBJ2-7; 7 nucleotides match TRBD1. V trimming: 3 bases; J trimming: 3 bases; junction bases outside the gene matches: 17. Germline V lookup: CDR1 MDHEN, CDR2 SYDVKM. This CDR3 has 18 residues. In DNA, the CDR3 is TGTGCCAGCAGTTTCCTCTCGAACCCCCGGGACAGAGACTACGAGCAGTACTTC. Its translation: CASSFLSNPRDRDYEQYF.

This clonotype was seen at least ten times. The rearrangement links TRBV6-5 to TRBJ1-2; maybe TRBD1 (5 bases). CDR1 and CDR2 from the germline V gene are MNHEY and SVGAGI. This CDR3 has 13 residues. V lost 10 bases and J 7 bases, leaving 19 bases between the germline ends. The CDR3 here is CATNGGVLGGYTF. CDR3 bases: TGTGCCACCAACGGGGGGGTCCTCGGTGGCTACACCTTC.

This clonotype was found many times. The CDR3 DNA follows: TGTGCCAGCAGGCATGTTACAGGGGGCTGGGACTATGGCTACACCTTC. Protein: CASRHVTGGWDYGYTF. This chain joins TRBV6-1 and TRBJ1-2; 9 bases are a match to TRBD1. Germline V gives CDR1 MNHNS, CDR2 SASEGT. The CDR3 extends over 16 amino acids. V lost 6 bases and J lost 3; bases outside the gene matches: 11.

This clonotype occurred many times. This rearrangement joins TRBV11-2 to TRBJ2-7, with unresolved D. The CDR3 contains 14 residues. The germline gives CDR1 SGHAT, CDR2 FQNNGV. Between the trimmed V and J ends, which lost 5 bases and 2 bases, there was a span of 13 bases. In DNA form, the CDR3 reads TGTGCCAGCAGCCGGACGGGCGGCCCCTACGAGCAGTACTTC. Amino acid sequence: CASSRTGGPYEQYF.

This clonotype appeared many times. The chain recombines TRBV2 with TRBJ2-7, with 10 bases that match TRBD2. V was pared by 6 bases and J by 5 bases, with 7 bases of the junction left unmatched. This CDR3 has 14 residues. In germline, CDR1 is SNHLY, CDR2 FYNNEI. This CDR3 reads CASRTGTSDHEQYF. Written as DNA, the CDR3 is TGTGCCAGCAGGACCGGGACTAGCGATCACGAGCAGTACTTC.

This clonotype was observed at least ten times. This chain links TRBV29-1 with TRBJ2-5; 8 bases map to TRBD1. There are 12 residues in the CDR3. CDR1 is SQVTM, CDR2 ANQGSEA, per germline. V lost 6 bases and J lost 2; bases outside the gene matches: 2. DNA for the CDR3: TGCAGCGTGAGGACAGGGCAAGAGACCCAGTACTTC. It encodes CSVRTGQETQYF.

This clonotype appeared many times. This chain links TRBV6-2 or TRBV6-3 with TRBJ1-2; no reliable D call. CDR1 and CDR2 from the germline V gene are MNHEY and SVGEGT. CDR3 length equals 12 residues. V lost 4 bases and J lost 1, with 4 bases in between. CDR3 sequence reads: CASSWSNYGYTF. The CDR3 region has the DNA TGTGCCAGCAGTTGGAGTAACTATGGCTACACCTTC.

The chain links TRBV6-4 to TRBJ1-2, with 7 nucleotides matching TRBD1. The J segment lost 5 bases and the V segment lost 5 bases, leaving 11 bases of the junction unmatched. The CDR3 has 15 residues. Per the germline V gene, CDR1 is MRHNA and CDR2 is SNTAGT. The CDR3 loop is CASSYAGQAIYGYTF. The CDR3 DNA reads TGTGCCAGCAGTTACGCTGGACAGGCCATTTATGGCTACACCTTC.

This clonotype has ten or more counts. The CDR3 nucleotides read TGTGCCAGCAGTCAATTGGGACAGGGTCTTGGCGAGCAGTACTTC. This translates into CASSQLGQGLGEQYF. The chain links TRBV6-2 or TRBV6-3 to TRBJ2-7; 9 bases are shared with TRBD1. CDR3 length: 15 residues. V was pared by 5 bases and J by 6 bases, with 11 bases of the junction left unmatched. Germline V CDR1 and CDR2: MNHEY, SVGEGT.

The sample holds many counts of this clonotype. The J gene is TRBJ1-5, the V gene TRBV19; weak D call: TRBD1 (6 bases). The V end was cut by 3 bases, the J end by 4 bases, with 19 bases between. Germline assignment: CDR1 LNHDA and CDR2 SQIVND (reference sequence). CDR3 size: 17 residues. For the CDR3, the DNA is TGTGCCAGTAGTATTCGGGGGGGCAGCCGGGTAAATCAGCCCCAGCATTTT. Translating it yields CASSIRGGSRVNQPQHF.

Many counts were recorded for this clonotype. The CDR3 here is CASSLSLSRENTEAFF. For the CDR3, the DNA is TGTGCCAGCAGCTTATCGTTAAGCAGAGAGAACACTGAAGCTTTCTTT. The V gene is TRBV11-1, the J gene TRBJ1-1; D gene unclear. CDR3 length: 16 amino acids. Germline assignment: CDR1 SGHAT and CDR2 FQDESV (reference sequence). Trimming shortened V by 2 bases and J by 1 base, and 14 bases separated the two germline ends.

J is TRBJ2-7 and V is TRBV28; no reliable D call. The CDR3 runs to 14 residues. CDR1 MDHEN and CDR2 SYDVKM come from the germline V gene. Trimming cost V 7 bases and J 3 bases, with 16 bases left between them. The CDR3 coding sequence is TGTGCCAGCACCCCGGGCTTCCCGGGCTACGAGCAGTACTTC. This translates into CASTPGFPGYEQYF.

This clonotype came up many times. The CDR3 DNA sequence: TGTGCCAGCAGTTTCTGGACTTATTCCCCAGGGAGCAATCAGCCCCAGCATTTT. This encodes CASSFWTYSPGSNQPQHF. The chain recombines TRBV28 with TRBJ1-5, with D possibly TRBD1 on 5 matching bases. CDR1 MDHEN and CDR2 SYDVKM come from the germline V gene. V shed 3 bases and J shed 1 base, with 19 bases lying between them. The CDR3 has 18 residues. Variable domain in full (rest from reference TRBV28 and TRBJ1-5): DVKVTQSSRYLVKRTGEKVFLECVQDMDHENMFWYRQDPGLGLRLIYFSYDVKMKEKGDIPEGYSVSREKKERFSLILESASTNQTSMYLCASSFWTYSPGSNQPQHFGDGTRLSIL.

This sequence joins TRBV10-3 and TRBJ2-7; D may be TRBD2 (6 bases). The CDR3 consists of 14 residues. Per germline, CDR1 ENHRY and CDR2 SYGVKD. With 3 bases removed from V and 3 bases from J, the gap between germline ends came to 12 bases. CDR3 region: CAISDHGSGYEQYF. In nucleotides, the CDR3 is TGTGCCATCAGTGACCACGGGAGTGGCTACGAGCAGTACTTC.

This clonotype has at least ten counts. The chain recombines TRBV15 with TRBJ1-5, with 7 positions matching TRBD1. This CDR3 contains 13 residues. The germline CDR1 and CDR2 sequences are LNHNV and YYDKDF (reference sequence). After removal of 8 bases from V and 6 bases from J, the junction contained 7 bases not matched to a gene. The CDR3 here is CATAEGAGQPQHF. The CDR3 region has the DNA TGTGCCACCGCAGAGGGGGCGGGTCAGCCCCAGCATTTT. The whole variable domain, filled in from reference TRBV15 and TRBJ1-5, reads DAMVIQNPRYQVTQFGKPVTLSCSQTLNHNVMYWYQQKSSQAPKLLFHYYDKDFNNEADTPDNFQSRRPNTSFCFLDIRSPGLGDTAMYLCATAEGAGQPQHFGDGTRLSIL.

This clonotype appeared many times. The chain carries TRBV28 and TRBJ2-7; D possibly corresponds to TRBD1 (5 bases). V shed 5 bases and J shed 0 bases, with 17 bases lying between them. CDR3 length equals 16 residues. Germline CDR1 and CDR2: MDHEN and SYDVKM. The CDR3 nucleotides are TGTGCCAGCAGTCCTCCCGCGACAGATTTCTCCTACGAGCAGTACTTC. It specifies CASSPPATDFSYEQYF.

The rearrangement links TRBV3-1 to TRBJ2-3; 9 bases are a match to TRBD2. J was trimmed by 2 bases and V by 0 bases; bases with no gene match: 6. Germline assignment: CDR1 LGHDT and CDR2 YNNKEL (reference sequence). This CDR3 contains 17 residues. CDR3 amino acids: CASSQDKRGAITDTQYF. CDR3 nucleotide sequence: TGTGCCAGCAGCCAAGACAAGCGGGGGGCGATCACAGATACGCAGTATTTT.

This clonotype was detected only a few times. A junction boundary mismatches the germline segment, possibly from a read error. V usage is TRBV20-1 and J usage is TRBJ2-5; TRBD2 agrees at 8 bases. The CDR3 is 14 residues long. Germline loops: CDR1 DFQATT, CDR2 SNEGSKA (reference sequence). The CDR3 DNA reads TGCAGTGCCAGAGTCGGGGGGGCCGGAGAGACCCAGTACTTC. Translating gives CSARVGGAGETQYF.

This chain uses TRBV5-1 with TRBJ1-2; tentative D call: TRBD1 (5 bases). This CDR3 is 13 amino acids long. CDR1 and CDR2 (germline): SGHRS, YFSETQ. Trimming pared 4 bases from V and 8 bases from J, leaving 15 bases between. The CDR3 DNA follows: TGCGCCAGCAGCCCCGGGGCAGGTGGAGGCTACACCTTC. It codes for CASSPGAGGGYTF.

CDR3 in DNA: TGTGCCAGCACCCATGGACAGGGGGGAACTGAAGCTTTCTTT. Its protein is CASTHGQGGTEAFF. The V and J genes are TRBV6-4 and TRBJ1-1; TRBD1 agrees at 10 bases. Germline lookup yields CDR1 MRHNA and CDR2 SNTAGT. CDR3 size: 14 residues. V shed 7 bases, J shed 5 bases, and the junction held 7 bases outside the gene matches.

This clonotype was counted many times. J is TRBJ1-1 and V is TRBV30, with D possibly being TRBD1 (5 bases). V shed 4 bases and J shed 4 bases, with 16 bases lying between them. CDR1 and CDR2 from the germline V gene are GTSNPN and SVGIG (reference sequence). There are 14 residues in the CDR3. The CDR3 spells CAWTLGHPGTEAFF. CDR3 sequence (DNA): TGTGCCTGGACCCTCGGACACCCGGGCACTGAAGCTTTCTTT.

This clonotype came up many times. The chain carries TRBV29-1 and TRBJ2-7; possibly TRBD1 or TRBD2 for D (5 bases each). Between the trimmed V and J ends, which lost 0 bases and 4 bases, there was a span of 13 bases. CDR3 length: 14 residues. The germline gives CDR1 SQVTM, CDR2 ANQGSEA. This CDR3 reads CSVEDRQGRYEQYF. The DNA of the CDR3 is TGCAGCGTTGAAGATCGGCAGGGACGATACGAGCAGTACTTC.

This clonotype has a handful of counts. This may arise from a read error, as a much more abundant clone is one base away. Likely a read error: the CDR3 ends without its conserved phenylalanine or tryptophan. The chain combines TRBV4-1 with TRBJ2-5, with TRBD2 matching 10 bases. From germline, CDR1 is MGHRA and CDR2 YSYEKL. V gave up 0 bases and J gave up 2 bases; unmatched junction bases: 6. This CDR3 is 17 amino acids long. As DNA, the CDR3 is TGCGCCAGCAGCCAAGAGGTTAGCGGGGGGTTACAAGAGACCCAGTACCTC. This codes for CASSQEVSGGLQETQYL.

This clonotype was detected only a few times. The genes are TRBV19 and TRBJ2-5; D not certain. Germline V gives CDR1 LNHDA, CDR2 SQIVND (reference sequence). CDR3 length: 13 amino acids. Trimming left V 2 bases short and J 5 bases short, with 9 bases between. CDR3 DNA sequence: TGTGCCAGTAGTATATATGGTGGGGAGACCCAGTACTTC. Its translation is CASSIYGGETQYF.

The rearrangement uses TRBV20-1 and TRBJ2-7; 9 nucleotides match TRBD1. V was pared by 6 bases and J by 7 bases, with 7 bases of the junction left unmatched. CDR1 and CDR2 from the germline V gene are DFQATT and SNEGSKA (reference sequence). This CDR3 comprises 12 residues. The CDR3 here is CSARDRVGEQYF. In DNA form, the CDR3 reads TGCAGTGCCCGGGACAGGGTCGGTGAGCAGTACTTC.

CDR3 residues: CASTFRDRGWLQPQHF. The CDR3 coding sequence is TGTGCCAGCACCTTCCGGGACAGGGGTTGGCTGCAGCCCCAGCATTTT. This chain joins TRBV12-3 or TRBV12-4 and TRBJ1-5; 10 bases fit TRBD1. Trimming at V came to 7 bases and at J to 7 bases, leaving 13 bases not matched to a gene. There are 16 residues in the CDR3.

V is TRBV28 and J is TRBJ1-1; D ambiguous. The germline V gene has CDR1 MDHEN and CDR2 SYDVKM. V was pared by 3 bases and J by 1 base, with 9 bases between. The length of the CDR3 is 14 residues. The CDR3 nucleotides read TGTGCCAGCAGTTTCTTAGTCGAGAACACTGAAGCTTTCTTT. This sequence encodes CASSFLVENTEAFF.